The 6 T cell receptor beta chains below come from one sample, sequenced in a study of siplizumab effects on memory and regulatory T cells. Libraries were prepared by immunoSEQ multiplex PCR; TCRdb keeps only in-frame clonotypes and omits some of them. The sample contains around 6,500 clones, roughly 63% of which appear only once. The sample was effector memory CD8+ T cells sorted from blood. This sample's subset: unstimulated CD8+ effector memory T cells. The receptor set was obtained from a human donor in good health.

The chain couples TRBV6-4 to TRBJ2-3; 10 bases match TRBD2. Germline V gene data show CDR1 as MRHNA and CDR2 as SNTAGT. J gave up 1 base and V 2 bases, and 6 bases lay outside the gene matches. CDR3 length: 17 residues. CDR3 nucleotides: TGTGCCAGCAGTGACGGCGCTAGCGGGGGACGCACAGATACGCAGTATTTT. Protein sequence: CASSDGASGGRTDTQYF.

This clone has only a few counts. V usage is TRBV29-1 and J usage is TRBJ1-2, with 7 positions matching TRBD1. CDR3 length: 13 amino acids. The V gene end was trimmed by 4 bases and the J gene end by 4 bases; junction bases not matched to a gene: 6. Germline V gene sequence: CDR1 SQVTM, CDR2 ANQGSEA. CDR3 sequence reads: CSVATGYGYGYTF. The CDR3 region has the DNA TGCAGCGTTGCGACAGGGTATGGCTATGGCTACACCTTC. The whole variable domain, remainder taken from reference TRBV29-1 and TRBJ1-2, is SAVISQKPSRDICQRGTSLTIQCQVDSQVTMMFWYRQQPGQSLTLIATANQGSEATYESGFVIDKFPISRPNLTFSTLTVSNMSPEDSSIYLCSVATGYGYGYTFGSGTRLTVV.

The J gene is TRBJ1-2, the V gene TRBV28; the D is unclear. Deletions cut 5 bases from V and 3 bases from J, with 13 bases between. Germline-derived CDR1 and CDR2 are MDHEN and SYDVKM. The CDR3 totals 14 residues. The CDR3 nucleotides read TGTGCCAGCAGTACTGAGGCCCACTACTATGGCTACACCTTC. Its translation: CASSTEAHYYGYTF.

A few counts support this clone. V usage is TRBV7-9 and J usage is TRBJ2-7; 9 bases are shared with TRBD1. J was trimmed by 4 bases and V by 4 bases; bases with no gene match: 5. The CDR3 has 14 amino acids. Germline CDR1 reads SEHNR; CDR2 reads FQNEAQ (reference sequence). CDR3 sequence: CASSSDRGWYEQYF. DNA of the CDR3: TGTGCCAGCAGCTCCGACAGGGGGTGGTACGAGCAGTACTTC. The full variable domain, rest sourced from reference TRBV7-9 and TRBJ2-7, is DTGVSQNPRHKITKRGQNVTFRCDPISEHNRLYWYRQTLGQGPEFLTYFQNEAQLEKSRLLSDRFSAERPKGSFSTLEIQRTEQGDSAMYLCASSSDRGWYEQYFGPGTRLTVT.

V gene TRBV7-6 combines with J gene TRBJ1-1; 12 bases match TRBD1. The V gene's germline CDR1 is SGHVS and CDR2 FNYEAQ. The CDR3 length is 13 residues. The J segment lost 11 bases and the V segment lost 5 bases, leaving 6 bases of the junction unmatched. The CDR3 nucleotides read TGTGCCAGCAGCCCCGGGACAGGGGGCGAGGCTTTCTTT. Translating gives CASSPGTGGEAFF.

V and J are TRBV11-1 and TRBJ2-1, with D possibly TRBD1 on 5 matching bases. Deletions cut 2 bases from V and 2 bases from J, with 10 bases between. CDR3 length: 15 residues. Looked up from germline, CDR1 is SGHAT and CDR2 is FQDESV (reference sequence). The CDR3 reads CASSLYTGPYNEQFF. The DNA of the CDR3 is TGTGCCAGCAGCTTATACACAGGACCCTACAATGAGCAGTTCTTC.